A single sample gave rise to the 20 T cell receptor beta chains below, sequenced in a study of CD4 T cell repertoires and nickel. TCRdb re-analysed the RT-PCR reads in MiXCR, keeping a single row per CDR3 protein. The sample holds about 620 distinct CDR3 sequences; approximately 44% are singletons and the top ten take over 13%. The sequenced sample consisted of CD4+ T cells from blood, not recorded whether cultured. All receptors derive from a human donor in a nickel allergy study, with or without nickel allergy (not recorded which). It is not recorded whether this sample comes from one donor or several.

The V call is TRBV5-5, the J call TRBJ1-5, with unresolved D. The length of the CDR3 is 16 residues. Germline V lookup: CDR1 SGHKS, CDR2 YYEKEE (reference sequence). V lost 4 bases and J lost 2, with 16 bases in between. The chain's CDR3 is CASSLYGDEGNQPQHF. The CDR3 nucleotides read TGTGCCAGCAGCCTTTACGGGGATGAGGGCAATCAGCCCCAGCATTTT.

This clonotype turned up a few times. The chain is built from TRBV6-5 and TRBJ1-2; 9 bases map to TRBD1. Germline V gene lookup returns CDR1 MNHEY and CDR2 SVGAGI. The CDR3 consists of 14 residues. J lost 4 bases, V lost 7 bases, and 7 bases had no gene match. CDR3 sequence: CASKAGQGFYGYTF. The CDR3 DNA sequence: TGTGCCAGCAAGGCGGGACAGGGTTTCTATGGCTACACCTTC.

This clonotype has a handful of counts. In DNA form, the CDR3 reads TGTGCCATCAGTGATTCGACTAGCGGGGGGCCAACAAGGTATACGCAGTATTTT. Encoded protein: CAISDSTSGGPTRYTQYF. The V gene is TRBV10-3, the J gene TRBJ2-3; 13 bases fit TRBD2. V lost 3 bases to trimming and J lost 7 bases; unmatched junction nucleotides: 13. This CDR3 is built from 18 residues. Germline CDR1 reads ENHRY; CDR2 reads SYGVKD.

V and J are TRBV20-1 and TRBJ1-6, with TRBD1 matching 8 bases. With V trimmed by 6 bases and J by 7 bases, 8 bases remained unmatched. Germline V gives CDR1 DFQATT, CDR2 SNEGSKA (reference sequence). There are 14 residues in the CDR3. CDR3 region: CSAGGTGTNSPLHF. In DNA, the CDR3 is TGCAGTGCCGGGGGGACAGGAACAAATTCACCCCTCCACTTT.

The chain recombines TRBV25-1 with TRBJ2-5; tentatively, D is TRBD1 (5 bases). V lost 2 bases and J 5 bases, leaving 15 bases between the germline ends. This CDR3 is built from 15 residues. Per germline, CDR1 MGHDK and CDR2 SYGVNS. For the CDR3, the DNA is TGTGCCAGCAGTGAAAGCACGTGGGCAGGGGAGACCCAGTACTTC. Translating gives CASSESTWAGETQYF.

In this sample, this clonotype turned up a few times. The gene calls are TRBV5-6 and TRBJ2-3; D is unresolved. Trimming took 1 base from V and 1 from J, leaving 4 bases between them. This CDR3 region has 13 residues. The V gene's germline CDR1 is SGHDT and CDR2 YYEEEE. CDR3 nucleotide sequence: TGTGCCAGCAGCTTGACAGGCACAGATACGCAGTATTTT. The encoded protein is CASSLTGTDTQYF.

The chain uses TRBV28 and TRBJ1-2; 8 bases match TRBD1. CDR1 is MDHEN and CDR2 is SYDVKM in the germline V gene. The V and J ends lost 5 bases and 4 bases, in that order; junction bases with no gene match: 9. The CDR3 covers 15 residues. CDR3 loop: CASSPPGQGSYGYTF. In DNA, the CDR3 is TGTGCCAGCAGTCCCCCCGGACAGGGAAGCTATGGCTACACCTTC.

This clonotype was observed a single time. The rearrangement uses TRBV7-6 and TRBJ2-3, with D perhaps TRBD1 (6 bases). This CDR3 has 18 amino acids. The germline V gene encodes CDR1 SGHVS and CDR2 FNYEAQ. Trimming stripped 5 bases from V and 1 base from J, with 22 bases between. CDR3 in amino acids: CASSPGRLRTVRTDTQYF. The DNA of the CDR3 is TGTGCCAGCAGCCCCGGACGGCTACGGACAGTCCGCACAGATACGCAGTATTTT.

This rearrangement joins TRBV5-4 to TRBJ1-1; D perhaps matches TRBD1 (5 bases). V lost 0 bases, J lost 5 bases, and 11 bases lay in between. Germline V CDR1 and CDR2: SGHNT, YYREEE (reference sequence). CDR3 size: 14 residues. The CDR3 region is CASSLAGTRTEAFF. The CDR3 coding sequence is TGTGCCAGCAGCTTGGCGGGGACGAGGACTGAAGCTTTCTTT.

The chain is built from TRBV5-4 and TRBJ1-2; 8 nucleotides match TRBD1. This CDR3 has 16 residues. Germline trimming cut 2 bases from V and 8 bases from J; bases unmatched to any gene: 14. CDR1 and CDR2 (germline): SGHNT, YYREEE (reference sequence). The CDR3: CASSFWDRREVGGYTF. As DNA, the CDR3 is TGTGCCAGCAGCTTTTGGGACAGGAGAGAGGTTGGAGGCTACACCTTC.

This chain connects TRBV28 to TRBJ1-1; D gene uncertain. The germline gives CDR1 MDHEN, CDR2 SYDVKM. Trimming removed 2 bases at V and 0 bases at J, with 19 bases between. The CDR3 is made up of 18 amino acids. CDR3 DNA: TGTGCCAGCAGTTTACCCCATCTCGACCCGCTAGTGAACACTGAAGCTTTCTTT. Its translation: CASSLPHLDPLVNTEAFF.

This chain connects TRBV6-6 to TRBJ2-1; D not resolved. Trimming removed 2 bases from V and 6 bases from J, with 8 bases in between. There are 13 residues in the CDR3. Looked up from germline, CDR1 is MNHNY and CDR2 is SVGAGI (reference sequence). Here the CDR3 reads CASSYVSGNEQFF. DNA for the CDR3: TGTGCCAGCAGTTACGTGTCGGGCAATGAGCAGTTCTTC.

This clonotype was found a few times. The V call is TRBV9, the J call TRBJ2-2, with D possibly being TRBD2 (5 bases). V lost 2 bases, J lost 2 bases, and 7 bases lay in between. Germline loops: CDR1 SGDLS, CDR2 YYNGEE. The CDR3 runs 14 residues. This CDR3 reads CASSVRGNTGELFF. In nucleotides, the CDR3 is TGTGCCAGCAGCGTCCGGGGAAACACCGGGGAGCTGTTTTTT.

This clonotype showed up just a few times. The chain uses TRBV5-1 and TRBJ1-4, with D possibly TRBD1 on 6 matching bases. V shed 1 base and J shed 5 bases, with 12 bases lying between them. The CDR3 covers 15 residues. Germline V CDR1 and CDR2: SGHRS, YFSETQ. CDR3 bases: TGCGCCAGCAGCTTGTCTACAGGGTCAAATGAAAAACTGTTTTTT. This translates into CASSLSTGSNEKLFF. Full variable domain (remainder filled in from reference TRBV5-1 and TRBJ1-4): KAGVTQTPRYLIKTRGQQVTLSCSPISGHRSVSWYQQTPGQGLQFLFEYFSETQRNKGNFPGRFSGRQFSNSRSEMNVSTLELGDSALYLCASSLSTGSNEKLFFGSGTQLSVL.

J is TRBJ1-1 and V is TRBV29-1; 8 bases map to TRBD1. CDR1 SQVTM and CDR2 ANQGSEA come from the germline V gene. CDR3 size: 15 residues. Trimming at V came to 7 bases and at J to 0 bases, leaving 10 bases not matched to a gene. CDR3 amino acids: CSGSGGWGMNTEAFF. For the CDR3, the DNA is TGCAGCGGTTCAGGGGGCTGGGGTATGAACACTGAAGCTTTCTTT.

V and J are TRBV6-2 or TRBV6-3 and TRBJ1-1; D is possibly TRBD1 (6 bases). Germline CDR1 MNHEY, CDR2 SVGEGT. CDR3 length: 17 amino acids. The ends were cut back, 2 bases at V and 3 bases at J, with 19 bases in the middle. This CDR3 is CASSYPRDKFRDTEAFF. CDR3 nucleotide sequence: TGTGCCAGCAGTTACCCTAGGGACAAATTCCGGGACACTGAAGCTTTCTTT.

Only a few counts were recorded for this clonotype. The chain is built from TRBV29-1 and TRBJ2-7; D is unresolved. Trimming shortened V by 6 bases and J by 5 bases, and 11 bases separated the two germline ends. The CDR3 has 11 amino acids. The V gene's germline CDR1 is SQVTM and CDR2 ANQGSEA. The CDR3 reads CSVGDGDEQYF. CDR3 nucleotide sequence: TGCAGCGTCGGTGACGGCGACGAGCAGTACTTC.

Here the CDR3 reads CASSQDVRGPYEQYF. The DNA for the CDR3 is TGTGCCAGCAGCCAAGATGTTAGGGGGCCCTACGAGCAGTACTTC. The chain uses TRBV4-2 and TRBJ2-7, with TRBD1 matching 7 bases. CDR1 is LGHNA and CDR2 is YNFKEQ in the germline V gene. V dropped 0 bases and J dropped 2; count of bases not matched to a gene: 4. The CDR3 has 15 amino acids.

This clonotype appeared a few times. The chain couples TRBV27 to TRBJ1-1; the D gene is possibly TRBD1 (5 bases). The germline gives CDR1 MNHEY, CDR2 SMNVEV (reference sequence). Between the trimmed V and J ends, which lost 7 bases and 7 bases, there was a span of 16 bases. The CDR3 consists of 13 residues. The CDR3 DNA is TGTGCCAGCACGCCTCGTAGAGGGGATGAAGCTTTCTTT. Its protein is CASTPRRGDEAFF.

There are a few counts of this clonotype. The rearrangement joins TRBV5-6 to TRBJ2-1; the D gene could be TRBD1 or TRBD2 (6 bases each). There are 17 residues in the CDR3. Trimming pared 0 bases from V and 8 bases from J, leaving 21 bases between. The germline V gene has CDR1 SGHDT and CDR2 YYEEEE. The CDR3 DNA is TGTGCCAGCAGCTTGGCCGTGGGGGGCTCTGGCTGGTATGAGCAGTTCTTC. Amino acid sequence: CASSLAVGGSGWYEQFF.